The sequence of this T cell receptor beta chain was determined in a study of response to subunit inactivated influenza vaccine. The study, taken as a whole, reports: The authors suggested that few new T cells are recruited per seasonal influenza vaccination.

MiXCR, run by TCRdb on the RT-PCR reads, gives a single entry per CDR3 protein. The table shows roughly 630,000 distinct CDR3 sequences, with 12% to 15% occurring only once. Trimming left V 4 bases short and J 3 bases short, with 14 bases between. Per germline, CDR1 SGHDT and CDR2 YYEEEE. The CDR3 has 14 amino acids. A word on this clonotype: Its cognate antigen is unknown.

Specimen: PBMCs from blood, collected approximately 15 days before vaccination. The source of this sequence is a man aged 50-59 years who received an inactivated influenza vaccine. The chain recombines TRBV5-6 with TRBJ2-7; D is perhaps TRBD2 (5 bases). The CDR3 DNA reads TGTGCCAGCAGCCCGGTGGAGGAGAACTACGAGCAGTACTTC. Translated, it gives CASSPVEENYEQYF.